These 12 T cell receptor beta chains were all obtained from the same sample, sequenced in a study of control samples from healthy donors and cancer patients (dated by TCRdb to the early 2020s). Library construction relied on the immunoSEQ multiplex PCR assay. TCRdb stores this immuneACCESS table with in-frame sequences only. Part of the clones is absent; in the studies checked, under half of the shortfall reflects unresolved V genes, and no reason is known for the rest. This sample holds under 150,000 clones; roughly 91% were observed only once. Under 2.5% of the sample comes from the top ten. Material for sequencing was blood. These receptors were obtained from a woman in her sixties or seventies in good health.

The chain couples TRBV12-3 or TRBV12-4 to TRBJ2-2; no clear D. The germline V and J ends were trimmed by 7 bases and 1 base, with 7 bases remaining between them. This CDR3 spans 13 amino acids. The CDR3 loop reads CASTFGNTGELFF. For the CDR3, the DNA is TGTGCCAGCACTTTCGGGAACACCGGGGAGCTGTTTTTT.

The chain is built from TRBV3-1 (or the pseudogene TRBV3-2) and TRBJ2-7; 9 bases fit TRBD2. CDR3 length: 13 amino acids. V lost 6 bases to trimming and J lost 3 bases; unmatched junction nucleotides: 3. CDR1 and CDR2 from the germline V gene are LGHDT and YNNKEL (reference sequence). CDR3 in DNA: TGTGCCAGCAGGGTAGCGGGGGTCTACGAGCAGTACTTC. It is translated as CASRVAGVYEQYF.

The V call is TRBV5-4, the J call TRBJ2-5; 7 bases line up with TRBD2. Germline values: CDR1 SGHNT, CDR2 YYREEE (reference sequence). Germline trimming cut 2 bases from V and 1 base from J; bases unmatched to any gene: 5. This CDR3 has 15 residues. The CDR3 bases are TGTGCCAGCAGCTTCTCTGCGGGAGCCCAAGAGACCCAGTACTTC. It is translated as CASSFSAGAQETQYF.

This clone appeared once. The chain joins TRBV7-8 to TRBJ1-1, with a weak D call TRBD1 (6 bases). The length of the CDR3 is 14 residues. Germline V gives CDR1 SGHVS, CDR2 FQNEAQ. V was shortened by 5 bases and J by 1 base, with 11 bases between the two germline ends. The CDR3 DNA is TGTGCCAGCAGCAATGGACAGACGAACACTGAAGCTTTCTTT. Protein: CASSNGQTNTEAFF.

The chain recombines TRBV5-1 with TRBJ2-5, with D possibly being TRBD1 (6 bases). V was trimmed by 5 bases and J by 5 bases, leaving 22 bases between them. Germline V gene sequence: CDR1 SGHRS, CDR2 YFSETQ. The CDR3 has 16 amino acids. The CDR3 reads CASSPGGQFIRETQYF. CDR3 DNA sequence: TGCGCCAGCAGTCCGGGTGGACAGTTCATTAGGGAGACCCAGTACTTC.

The V and J genes are TRBV10-3 and TRBJ2-5; 13 bases match TRBD2. CDR3 size: 16 residues. CDR1 ENHRY and CDR2 SYGVKD come from the germline V gene. The junction had 5 bases not matched to a gene; V was cut back by 2 bases and J by 5 bases. CDR3 nucleotide sequence: TGTGCCATCAGTGAGACTAGCGGGGGGGCCCGGGAGACCCAGTACTTC. It codes for CAISETSGGARETQYF.

Only a few counts were recorded for this clone. The sample carries other DNA sequences with the same CDR3. This rearrangement joins TRBV19 to TRBJ2-3, with D perhaps TRBD1 or TRBD2 (5 bases each). With 10 bases removed from V and 0 bases from J, the gap between germline ends came to 11 bases. The germline V gene encodes CDR1 LNHDA and CDR2 SQIVND (reference sequence). The CDR3 sequence is 13 residues long. CDR3 loop: CATRGASTDTQYF. The CDR3 region has the DNA TGTGCCACCCGAGGGGCGAGCACAGATACGCAGTATTTT.

The V gene is TRBV2, the J gene TRBJ1-1; the D gene is possibly TRBD1 (5 bases). The ends were cut back, 5 bases at V and 0 bases at J, with 16 bases in the middle. CDR1 is SNHLY and CDR2 is FYNNEI in the germline V gene. This CDR3 has 16 amino acids. The CDR3 loop is CASSKGRQGMNTEAFF. The CDR3 DNA is TGTGCCAGCAGTAAAGGAAGGCAGGGCATGAACACTGAAGCTTTCTTT.

This clone was detected only a few times. The V call is TRBV6-1, the J call TRBJ1-4; TRBD1 matches 7 bases. Unmatched junction bases numbered 9, after V lost 2 bases and J lost 6 bases. This CDR3 has 16 residues. CDR1 MNHNS and CDR2 SASEGT come from the germline V gene. Here the CDR3 DNA reads TGTGCCAGCAGTGAACTAGGAGGGCAGGGGGATGAAAAACTGTTTTTT. This encodes CASSELGGQGDEKLFF.

This chain's CDR3 is CASSIVASRGNEQFF. In nucleotides, the CDR3 is TGTGCCAGTAGTATAGTCGCTAGCCGAGGGAATGAGCAGTTCTTC. The rearrangement links TRBV19 to TRBJ2-1, with D tentatively TRBD2 (5 bases). The CDR3 extends over 15 amino acids. Deletions cut 1 base from V and 7 bases from J, with 14 bases between. Germline V CDR1 and CDR2: LNHDA, SQIVND (reference sequence).

The chain joins TRBV9 to TRBJ1-5; D is perhaps TRBD1 (6 bases). V gave up 4 bases and J gave up 6 bases, with 17 bases separating them. The CDR3 spans 15 residues. Germline V gives CDR1 SGDLS, CDR2 YYNGEE. For the CDR3, the DNA is TGTGCCAGCAGCCCCAGCGGGGGAGGGGGTCAGCCCCAGCATTTT. Translation: CASSPSGGGGQPQHF.

Only one count was recorded for this clone. The chain combines TRBV4-2 with TRBJ2-5; D remains ambiguous. The length of the CDR3 is 14 residues. V lost 1 base and J 5 bases, leaving 11 bases between the germline ends. Germline loops: CDR1 LGHNA, CDR2 YNFKEQ. CDR3 in DNA: TGTGCCAGCAGCCAAGGGGCTAGGGATGAGACCCAGTACTTC. Amino acids: CASSQGARDETQYF.